The 21 T cell receptor beta chains reported below all come from one sample, sequenced in a study of T cell clonality in common variable immunodeficiency. Assay used: immunoSEQ multiplex PCR; TCRdb lists only in-frame clones, some missing. The sample includes approximately 52,000 clones, none of them occurring once. Sequenced: peripheral blood mononuclear cells. The receptor source for this set is a person between 18 and 75 years old in good health.

This clone was detected a few times. The CDR3 end is not reached by the read, which stops 3 residues before it; the germline J gene fills it in. The chain joins TRBV7-2 to TRBJ1-2; D is unresolved. The CDR3 runs 13 residues. Per germline, CDR1 SGHTA and CDR2 FQGNSA. The sequenced part of the CDR3 DNA is TGTGCCAGCAGCCGGACTCCCTCCTACGAC. It specifies CASSRTPSYD. From start to end, the CDR3 is CASSRTPSYDYTF.

This clone was detected many times. The CDR3 end is not reached by the read, which stops 3 residues before it; the germline J gene fills it in. J is TRBJ2-3 and V is TRBV29-1; TRBD2 matches at 10 bases. Losses at the gene ends were 4 bases for V and 0 bases for J; bases not matched to a gene: 1. Germline V gene data show CDR1 as SQVTM and CDR2 as ANQGSEA. This CDR3 spans 14 amino acids. CDR3 bases read: TGCAGCGTTGTGACTAGCGGGAGCACAGATACG. The encoded protein is CSVVTSGSTDT. The CDR3 as a whole reads CSVVTSGSTDTQYF.

In its sample, this clone was seen many times. The read terminates 3 residues ahead of where the CDR3 ends, so the germline J gene completes it. Other DNA sequences in this sample translate to the same CDR3. The chain couples TRBV6-4 to TRBJ2-2; D is undetermined. This CDR3 is 13 amino acids long. V dropped 3 bases and J dropped 4 bases, with 6 bases sitting between them. Germline V gives CDR1 MRHNA, CDR2 SNTAGT. This CDR3 is CASSDPFTGELFF. The DNA read from the CDR3 is TGTGCCAGCAGTGATCCCTTCACCGGGGAG.

This clone was counted many times. The read gets to within 3 residues of the CDR3 end, and the germline J gene fills in the rest. V usage is TRBV18 and J usage is TRBJ2-5; 8 positions match TRBD1. V shed 6 bases, J shed 4 bases, and the junction held 10 bases outside the gene matches. This CDR3 has 15 amino acids. Germline CDR1 is KGHSH and CDR2 is LQKENI. The DNA read from the CDR3 is TGTGCCAGCTCCGAAAGACAGGGGACGGGAGAGACC. It specifies CASSERQGTGET. The whole CDR3 reads CASSERQGTGETQYF. Combining the CDR3 with reference TRBV18 and TRBJ2-5 gives the whole variable domain NAGVMQNPRHLVRRRGQEARLRCSPMKGHSHVYWYRQLPEEGLKFMVYLQKENIIDESGMPKERFSAEFPKEGPSILRIQQVVRGDSAAYFCASSERQGTGETQYFGPGTRLLVL.

This clone was counted ten times or more. Read data end 3 residues before the CDR3 end; the end is taken from the germline J gene. The chain joins TRBV10-3 to TRBJ1-1, with TRBD1 as a possible D gene (6 bases). The V and J ends lost 0 bases and 4 bases respectively, with 15 bases between them. This CDR3 has 16 amino acids. Germline-derived CDR1 and CDR2 are ENHRY and SYGVKD. CDR3 bases read: TGTGCCATCAGTGAGTCGGGAACAGGGACGGGCACTGAA. Residues: CAISESGTGTGTE. The whole CDR3 protein reads CAISESGTGTGTEAFF.

This clone showed up many times. The read halts 3 residues ahead of the CDR3 end, with the missing end drawn from the germline J gene. This chain links TRBV7-8 with TRBJ2-1; weak D call: TRBD1 (6 bases). Germline loops: CDR1 SGHVS, CDR2 FQNEAQ. V lost 3 bases and J lost 8, with 17 bases in between. The CDR3 sequence is 15 residues long. CDR3 region: CASSFSTTGWHEQFF. The CDR3 DNA, read in part, is TGTGCCAGCAGCTTCTCCACGACAGGTTGGCATGAG.

This clone has at least ten counts. The CDR3 is cut off 3 residues early in the read; its end comes from the germline J gene. The chain recombines TRBV11-3 with TRBJ1-3; possibly TRBD1 for D (5 bases). From germline, CDR1 is SGHNT and CDR2 YENEEA. The CDR3 has 15 residues. Trimming left V 0 bases short and J 1 base short, with 7 bases between. The CDR3 bases that were read are TGTGCCAGCAGCTTAGACAGGGTGTCTGGAAACACC. Protein sequence: CASSLDRVSGNT. The full CDR3 is CASSLDRVSGNTIYF.

This clone was counted a few times. Coverage ceases 3 residues before the CDR3 finishes, and the germline J gene fills in the end. The rearrangement joins TRBV7-2 to TRBJ1-2; a weak D match, TRBD1 (5 bases). Germline V gene lookup returns CDR1 SGHTA and CDR2 FQGNSA. The CDR3 has 14 residues. CDR3 in amino acids: CASSLSLWGDDYTF. CDR3 DNA (partial): TGTGCCAGCAGCTTATCGCTTTGGGGCGATGAC.

This clone was found many times. From the germline J gene comes the end of the CDR3, since the read stops 3 residues before it. This chain uses TRBV18 with TRBJ1-2; the D is unclear. Trimming removed 1 base from V and 6 bases from J, with 9 bases in between. The CDR3 runs 13 residues. CDR1 and CDR2 (germline): KGHSH, LQKENI. The covered CDR3 bases are TGTGCCAGCTCACCACGCGGGGATAATGGC. Amino acid sequence: CASSPRGDNG. The entire CDR3 protein reads CASSPRGDNGYTF.

This clone was found many times. The read finishes 3 residues shy of the CDR3 end, and the germline J gene is used to complete it. Within the sample, other DNA sequences also encode this same CDR3. The rearrangement joins TRBV19 to TRBJ2-7, with 10 bases aligning to TRBD1. The CDR3 covers 16 residues. The germline CDR1 and CDR2 sequences are LNHDA and SQIVND (reference sequence). With 5 bases clipped from V and 1 base from J, the junction kept 8 bases outside the gene matches. Partial CDR3 DNA: TGTGCCAGTAGTCTACGACAGGGGGCCAAGTCCTACGAG. Its protein is CASSLRQGAKSYE. Given in full, the CDR3 is CASSLRQGAKSYEQYF.

This clone was detected only a few times. The part of the CDR3 DNA that was read is TGCGCCAGCAGCCCCCAGACAGGGGGCTTTGAG. Its protein is CASSPQTGGFE. The entire CDR3 protein is CASSPQTGGFEQFF. The rearrangement uses TRBV5-1 and TRBJ2-1; 10 bases map to TRBD1. The read stops 3 residues short of the end of the CDR3; the missing end is completed from the germline J gene. V dropped 4 bases and J dropped 9; count of bases not matched to a gene: 7. CDR1 SGHRS and CDR2 YFSETQ come from the germline V gene. CDR3 length equals 14 residues.

This clone was detected ten times or more. The read ends 3 residues shy of where the CDR3 ends; the end is completed using the germline J gene. The gene calls are TRBV19 and TRBJ1-1, with D maybe TRBD1 (6 bases). Germline V lookup: CDR1 LNHDA, CDR2 SQIVND (reference sequence). The CDR3 runs to 14 residues. V was cut by 6 bases and J by 5 bases, with 16 bases left in between. The CDR3 region is CASSEGHRGTEAFF. Incomplete CDR3 DNA: TGTGCCAGTAGCGAGGGACATCGTGGGACTGAA.

There are many counts of this clone. The read terminates 3 residues before the CDR3 end, so the remaining end is supplied by the germline J gene. The chain carries TRBV20-1 and TRBJ2-5; TRBD2 matches at 14 bases. Unmatched junction bases numbered 2, after V lost 3 bases and J lost 2 bases. The CDR3 length is 15 residues. In germline, CDR1 is DFQATT, CDR2 SNEGSKA (reference sequence). CDR3 protein: CSASGTSGGQETQYF. CDR3 DNA, as far as it was read: TGCAGTGCTAGCGGGACTAGCGGGGGACAAGAGACC.

This clone was seen at least ten times. The CDR3 end falls 3 residues outside the read, so it is completed with the germline J gene. The rearrangement links TRBV29-1 to TRBJ2-7, with 7 positions matching TRBD1. Per the germline V gene, CDR1 is SQVTM and CDR2 is ANQGSEA. V lost 6 bases to trimming and J lost 3 bases; unmatched junction nucleotides: 8. This CDR3 is 13 amino acids long. CDR3 DNA, as far as it was read: TGCAGCGTGGAAACAGACAGGGTCTACGAG. It yields the protein CSVETDRVYE. The entire CDR3 reads CSVETDRVYEQYF.

This clone was seen repeatedly, ten times or more. The CDR3 end lies 3 residues beyond the end of the read and is filled in from the germline J gene. This chain connects TRBV5-1 to TRBJ2-1; D is unresolved. This CDR3 is 15 amino acids long. Trimming removed 5 bases from V and 0 bases from J, with 12 bases in between. In germline, CDR1 is SGHRS, CDR2 YFSETQ. The CDR3 protein is CASSPGSSSYNEQFF. Partial CDR3 DNA: TGCGCCAGCAGTCCTGGTTCCAGCTCCTACAATGAG.

This clone was counted at least ten times. The sequence runs out 3 residues before the end of the CDR3; the remainder is reconstructed from the germline J gene. This chain joins TRBV7-2 and TRBJ2-7, with TRBD2 matching 13 bases. Germline CDR1 SGHTA, CDR2 FQGNSA. V trimming: 9 bases; J trimming: 5 bases; junction bases outside the gene matches: 4. This CDR3 has 13 residues. The CDR3 protein is CASRTSGSNEQYF. The sequenced CDR3 bases are TGTGCCAGTCGGACTAGCGGGAGCAACGAG.

This clone was observed at least ten times. Its ends do not fully match the called genes, so a read error is possible. The read is 3 residues too short to cover the CDR3 end, so that end is filled in from the germline J gene. V and J are TRBV4-2 and TRBJ2-3; D unclear. The CDR3 spans 13 residues. Germline CDR1 reads LGHNA; CDR2 reads YNFKEQ. CDR3 in amino acids: CASSPTPKDTQYF. The covered CDR3 bases are TGCGCCAGCAGCCCCACCCCTAAAGATACG.

This clone has at least ten counts. The CDR3 extends 3 residues past the end of the read, so its final part is completed from the germline J gene. The chain employs TRBV7-8 and TRBJ1-1, with D unresolved. Trimming took off 4 bases at V and 7 bases at J, with 28 bases between the two ends. Germline V lookup: CDR1 SGHVS, CDR2 FQNEAQ. This CDR3 has 18 residues. The sequenced CDR3 bases are TGTGCCAGCAGCTCTGCTAACGGTTTGAGGGTTCTTGGTGTTGAA. Residues: CASSSANGLRVLGVE. The whole CDR3 sequence reads CASSSANGLRVLGVEAFF.

Many counts were recorded for this clone. The CDR3 loop reads CASSSYGTDGTEQYF. The covered CDR3 bases are TGTGCCAGCAGCTCCTACGGGACAGATGGGACCGAG. The chain links TRBV27 to TRBJ2-7; 7 bases are a match to TRBD1. The CDR3 end falls 3 residues outside the read, so it is completed with the germline J gene. In germline, CDR1 is MNHEY, CDR2 SMNVEV (reference sequence). Unmatched junction bases numbered 14, after V lost 6 bases and J lost 6 bases. This CDR3 is built from 15 residues.

Many counts were recorded for this clone. The CDR3 goes on 3 residues after the read ends, and that part is filled in from the germline J gene. The rearrangement joins TRBV19 to TRBJ2-1; 12 bases fit TRBD2. The CDR3 length is 16 residues. Germline values: CDR1 LNHDA, CDR2 SQIVND (reference sequence). The V gene end was trimmed by 4 bases and the J gene end by 7 bases; junction bases not matched to a gene: 8. This CDR3 is CASSRGASGRVNEQFF. The covered CDR3 bases are TGTGCCAGTAGTAGAGGGGCTAGCGGGAGGGTTAATGAG.

Note on this clone: The CDR3 goes on 3 residues after the read ends, and that part is filled in from the germline J gene. The chain carries TRBV7-9 and TRBJ2-3, with D maybe TRBD2 (5 bases). CDR1 and CDR2 from the germline V gene are SEHNR and FQNEAQ (reference sequence). V was clipped by 6 bases and J by 0 bases, with 10 bases between them. The CDR3 has 14 amino acids. CDR3 amino acids: CASRGPGSTDTQYF. The covered CDR3 bases are TGTGCCAGCAGGGGCCCGGGGAGCACAGATACG.